One and the same sample provided the 8 T cell receptor beta chains below, sequenced in a study of regulatory T cells in long-lasting Graves disease. The sample's time point: persistent/refractory GD, antithyroid drugs over 5 years with positive TRAb. Preparation of the TCR library used RNA extracted from PBMCs. Researchers made TCR beta libraries by using iRepertoire HTBI primers and running Arm-PCR on CDR3 regions. TCRdb re-called the multiplex PCR reads through MiXCR, storing one row per CDR3 protein. The sample yields a few hundred thousand distinct CDR3 sequences, around 24% seen once. This specimen was peripheral blood mononuclear cells (PBMCs), taken when the disease was refractory, from a patient treated with antithyroid drugs. All receptors derive from a female donor with Graves disease.

This clonotype was seen a single time. The chain is built from TRBV7-8 and TRBJ2-1, with 11 bases lining up with TRBD2. Losses at the gene ends were 5 bases for V and 7 bases for J; bases not matched to a gene: 7. The CDR3 loop spans 15 amino acids. Per germline, CDR1 SGHVS and CDR2 FQNEAQ. The CDR3 spells CASSPGGLAVNEQFF. CDR3 coding DNA: TGTGCCAGCAGCCCCGGGGGACTAGCGGTTAATGAGCAGTTCTTC. Full variable domain (missing parts from reference TRBV7-8 and TRBJ2-1): GAGVSQSPRYKVAKRGQDVALRCDPISGHVSLFWYQQALGQGPEFLTYFQNEAQLDKSGLPSDRFFAERPEGSVSTLKIQRTQQEDSAVYLCASSPGGLAVNEQFFGPGTRLTVL.

The sample holds a few counts of this clonotype. CDR3 sequence reads: CASSLGTESNQPQHF. The CDR3 coding sequence is TGCGCCAGCAGCTTGGGGACAGAGAGCAATCAGCCCCAGCATTTT. This rearrangement joins TRBV5-1 to TRBJ1-5, with D possibly matching TRBD1 (6 bases). Trimming took off 0 bases at V and 1 base at J, with 8 bases between the two ends. CDR3 length equals 15 residues. Germline V gene sequence: CDR1 SGHRS, CDR2 YFSETQ.

This rearrangement joins TRBV20-1 to TRBJ1-1, with no clear D. Germline V lookup: CDR1 DFQATT, CDR2 SNEGSKA (reference sequence). Trimming removed 4 bases from V and 0 bases from J, with 15 bases in between. The CDR3 has 15 amino acids. The CDR3 DNA sequence: TGCAGTGCTATCAGACCAGTTGTCATGAACACTGAAGCTTTCTTT. It encodes CSAIRPVVMNTEAFF.

This clonotype was counted at least ten times. This chain uses TRBV7-9 with TRBJ1-1; TRBD1 is a possible D gene (5 bases). This CDR3 spans 15 amino acids. Germline V lookup: CDR1 SEHNR, CDR2 FQNEAQ (reference sequence). Trimming took off 1 base at V and 4 bases at J, with 13 bases between the two ends. This CDR3 reads CASSLVGGMGTEAFF. CDR3 DNA sequence: TGTGCCAGCAGCTTAGTGGGGGGAATGGGCACTGAAGCTTTCTTT.

In its sample, this clonotype was seen many times. The V call is TRBV7-2, the J call TRBJ2-7; 8 bases are a match to TRBD2. The trim removed 6 bases at V and 6 bases at J, leaving 7 bases unmatched. CDR1 SGHTA and CDR2 FQGNSA come from the germline V gene. The CDR3 spans 13 residues. The CDR3 nucleotides are TGTGCCAGCAGTCAAACGGGAGGGGGCGAGCAGTACTTC. Amino acids: CASSQTGGGEQYF.

In its sample, this clonotype was seen many times. This chain uses TRBV6-1 with TRBJ2-5, with D possibly TRBD2 on 7 matching bases. V was cut by 7 bases and J by 2 bases, with 14 bases left in between. This CDR3 has 14 amino acids. Germline CDR1 MNHNS, CDR2 SASEGT. The CDR3 bases are TGTGCCAGCAAGGAAGGGGGGGTTCAAGAGACCCAGTACTTC. It translates to CASKEGGVQETQYF.

The chain carries TRBV12-3 or TRBV12-4 and TRBJ1-3; D is unclear. V was pared by 5 bases and J by 2 bases, with 10 bases between. The CDR3 contains 14 residues. In DNA, the CDR3 is TGTGCCAGCAGTACCCACCTCCCTGGAAACACCATATATTTT. The encoded protein is CASSTHLPGNTIYF.

Of note for this clonotype: An end of the junction differs from the germline gene, which may be a read error. This chain links TRBV5-1 with TRBJ1-3; 7 bases map to TRBD1. The CDR3 contains 15 residues. Germline assignment: CDR1 SGHRS and CDR2 YFSETQ. The CDR3, as DNA: TGTGCCAGCAGCCCCCAGGGGGACCCTGGAAACACCATATATTTT. It is translated as CASSPQGDPGNTIYF. Supplemented by reference TRBV5-1 and TRBJ1-3, the full variable domain reads KAGVTQTPRYLIKTRGQQVTLSCSPISGHRSVSWYQQTPGQGLQFLFEYFSETQRNKGNFPGRFSGRQFSNSRSEMNVSTLELGDSALYLCASSPQGDPGNTIYFGEGSWLTVV.